This is a list of T cell receptor beta chains from one sample in a study of blood T cell repertoires in COVID-19. The assay was immunoSEQ multiplex PCR, and TCRdb's table has in-frame clones only and misses some. This table has fewer than 300,000 clones, 85% appearing once. Input material: peripheral blood. Receptor source: a man in his fifties with active or convalescent COVID-19. The CDR3 runs from the conserved cysteine through the conserved F or W. The D gene is left open where the match is weak. Rows give clone size only sometimes, using once, few, many, or a class for an expanded clone.

size,J,D,V,CDR3,DNA
NA,TRBJ2-5,NA,TRBV28,CASSSAQRRETQYF,TGTGCCAGCAGTTCGGCCCAAAGGCGGGAGACCCAGTACTTC
NA,TRBJ2-3,NA,TRBV6-5,CASRLPSTDTQYF,TGTGCCAGCAGGCTACCTAGCACAGATACGCAGTATTTT
NA,TRBJ1-4,NA,TRBV7-8,CASSWGPNEKLFF,TGTGCCAGCAGTTGGGGCCCAAATGAAAAACTGTTTTTT
NA,TRBJ2-5,NA,TRBV5-1,CASSLEASRGQETQYF,TGCGCCAGCAGCTTGGAGGCTAGCCGAGGGCAAGAGACCCAGTACTTC
NA,TRBJ2-1,TRBD2,TRBV11-2,CASSRNIKGRVFSNEQFF,TGTGCCAGCAGCCGAAATATCAAGGGGAGGGTATTCTCCAATGAGCAGTTCTTC
NA,TRBJ2-5,NA,TRBV9,CASSVSGAWQETQYF,TGTGCCAGCAGCGTCTCGGGAGCCTGGCAAGAGACCCAGTACTTC
once,TRBJ2-5,NA,TRBV5-1,CASSLVAGSDETQYF,TGCGCCAGCAGCTTGGTCGCCGGGAGCGATGAGACCCAGTACTTC
NA,TRBJ2-3,TRBD2,TRBV20-1,CSASSGMADTQYF,TGCAGTGCAAGTAGCGGGATGGCAGATACGCAGTATTTT
once,TRBJ2-5,TRBD1,TRBV5-6,CASRYRDRGLQETQYF,TGTGCCAGCAGGTACCGGGACAGGGGATTACAGGAGACCCAGTACTTC
many,TRBJ2-7,TRBD1,TRBV11-2,CASSLVGDSAYEQYF,TGTGCCAGCAGCTTAGTCGGGGACAGCGCCTACGAGCAGTACTTC
NA,TRBJ2-3,TRBD1,TRBV3-1/TRBV3-2,CASSQHIQGAFTDTQYF,TGTGCCAGCAGCCAGCATATTCAGGGGGCTTTCACAGATACGCAGTATTTT
NA,TRBJ1-1,TRBD1,TRBV18,CASSQQGGEAFF,TGTGCCAGCTCACAACAGGGGGGTGAAGCTTTCTTT
NA,TRBJ2-7,NA,TRBV3-1/TRBV3-2,CASSQGASSYEQYF,TGTGCCAGCAGCCAAGGGGCTAGCAGCTACGAGCAGTACTTC
NA,TRBJ1-6,TRBD1,TRBV6-5,CASRRDSFNSPLHF,TGTGCCAGCAGACGGGACAGCTTTAATTCACCCCTCCACTTT
NA,TRBJ2-1,TRBD2,TRBV15,CATSTGLAGDNEQFF,TGTGCCACCAGCACCGGACTAGCGGGGGACAATGAGCAGTTCTTC
NA,TRBJ1-2,NA,TRBV12-3/TRBV12-4,CASREQGDGYTF,TGTGCCAGCAGGGAACAGGGCGATGGCTACACCTTC
NA,TRBJ1-1,TRBD1,TRBV9,CASSVDLWTGVGWTEAFF,TGTGCCAGCAGCGTAGATCTTTGGACAGGAGTAGGTTGGACTGAAGCTTTCTTT
NA,TRBJ1-2,NA,TRBV2,CARKEERSYGYTF,TGTGCCAGAAAAGAGGAAAGGAGCTATGGCTACACCTTC
NA,TRBJ2-7,NA,TRBV5-1,CASSPQGSGPNKEYF,TGCGCCAGCAGTCCGCAGGGTTCCGGCCCCAACAAGGAGTACTTC
NA,TRBJ1-1,TRBD1,TRBV18,CASSPLPVSGGNTEAFF,TGTGCCAGCTCACCTCTCCCGGTTTCAGGGGGAAACACTGAAGCTTTCTTT
few,TRBJ2-3,TRBD1,TRBV9,CASSVNRGLGDTQYF,TGTGCCAGCAGCGTAAACAGGGGGCTAGGAGATACGCAGTATTTT
NA,TRBJ2-1,NA,TRBV7-6,CASSRSFVGVSNEQFF,TGTGCCAGCAGCAGATCCTTTGTGGGAGTAAGCAATGAGCAGTTCTTC
few,TRBJ2-7,NA,TRBV5-1,CASSLGPTYRDTPYEQYF,TGCGCCAGCAGCTTGGGCCCCACGTACCGGGACACCCCCTACGAGCAGTACTTC
NA,TRBJ2-7,TRBD2,TRBV15,CATSSPSRAGAGEQYF,TGTGCCACCAGCAGCCCAAGCAGAGCGGGAGCTGGCGAGCAGTACTTC
NA,TRBJ1-1,NA,TRBV15,CATSTDMNTEAFF,TGTGCCACCAGCACCGACATGAACACTGAAGCTTTCTTT